This T cell receptor (beta chain) originates from a study of molecular identifiers for immune sequencing clone quantification. Overall study findings and caveats: A single cell's spiked Jurkat TCR RNA was reportedly detectable among one million naive cells.

Generation of bulk TCR libraries relied on previously described methods and listed TCR primers. TCRdb analysed the PCR reads with MiXCR anew, one entry per CDR3 protein. The table lists about 640,000 distinct CDR3 sequences, around 20% of them singletons, with 0.7% to 1% in the top ten. This clonotype occurred once. Its antigen is as yet unknown. A much bigger clone sits one base away, suggesting this may be a read error. RNA fractions of 10%, 30% or 50% and about 18,000 to 1,100,000 sorted cells were the source of naive CD8 libraries. The sequence was obtained from a human donor in good health. Some libraries in this study had Jurkat cell RNA spiked in. Sequencing input: naive CD8+ T cells from blood, with Jurkat cell RNA spiked in. Subset noted: FACS-sorted CD8+CD4-CCR7+CD45RA+ naive T cells.

This chain's CDR3 is CTSSPEVNTGELFF. The CDR3 DNA reads as TGTACCAGCAGTCCCGAAGTGAACACCGGGGAGCTGTTTTTT. The rearrangement links TRBV12-3 or TRBV12-4 to TRBJ2-2; D remains ambiguous. The CDR3 spans 14 residues.